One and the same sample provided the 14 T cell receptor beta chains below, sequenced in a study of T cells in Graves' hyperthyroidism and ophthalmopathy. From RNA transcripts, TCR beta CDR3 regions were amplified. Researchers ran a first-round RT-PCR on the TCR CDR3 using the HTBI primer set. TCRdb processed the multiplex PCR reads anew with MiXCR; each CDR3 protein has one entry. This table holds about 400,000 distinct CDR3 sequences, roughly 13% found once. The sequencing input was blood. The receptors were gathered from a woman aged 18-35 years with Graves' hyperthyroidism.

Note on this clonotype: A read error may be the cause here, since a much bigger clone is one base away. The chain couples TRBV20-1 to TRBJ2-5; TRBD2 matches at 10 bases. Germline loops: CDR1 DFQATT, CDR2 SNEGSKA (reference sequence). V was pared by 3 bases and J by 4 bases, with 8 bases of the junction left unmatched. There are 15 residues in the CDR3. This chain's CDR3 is CSARPGLAVRETQYF. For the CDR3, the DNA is TGCAGTGCTAGGCCTGGACTAGCGGTCCGAGAGACCCAGTACTTC.

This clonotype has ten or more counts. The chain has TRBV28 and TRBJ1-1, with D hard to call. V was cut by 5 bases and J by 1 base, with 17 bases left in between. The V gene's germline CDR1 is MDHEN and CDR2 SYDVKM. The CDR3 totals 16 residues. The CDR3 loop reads CASSRPRSTRNTEAFF. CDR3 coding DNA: TGTGCCAGCAGTCGCCCCCGCTCAACACGGAACACTGAAGCTTTCTTT.

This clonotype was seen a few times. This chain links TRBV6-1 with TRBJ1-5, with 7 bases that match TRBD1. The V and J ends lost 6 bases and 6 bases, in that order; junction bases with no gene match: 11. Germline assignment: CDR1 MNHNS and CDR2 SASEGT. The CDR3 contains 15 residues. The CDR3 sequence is CASSQNEGAGQPQHF. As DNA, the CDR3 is TGTGCCAGCAGCCAAAATGAGGGGGCGGGTCAGCCCCAGCATTTT.

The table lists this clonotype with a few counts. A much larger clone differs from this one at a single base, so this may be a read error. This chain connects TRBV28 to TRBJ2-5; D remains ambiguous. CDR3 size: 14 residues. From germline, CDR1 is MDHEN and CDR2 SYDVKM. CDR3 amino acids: CAGSLYPSSETQYF. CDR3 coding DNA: TGTGCCGGCAGTTTGTATCCCAGCTCAGAGACCCAGTACTTC.

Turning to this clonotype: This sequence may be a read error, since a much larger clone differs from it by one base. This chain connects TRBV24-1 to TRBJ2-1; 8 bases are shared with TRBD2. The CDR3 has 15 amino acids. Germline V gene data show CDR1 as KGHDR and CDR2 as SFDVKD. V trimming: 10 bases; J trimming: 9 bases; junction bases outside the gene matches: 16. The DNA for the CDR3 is TGTGCCACGGGAGGCGGGCGGGAGGTCGAGGGTGAGCAGTTCTTC. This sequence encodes CATGGGREVEGEQFF.

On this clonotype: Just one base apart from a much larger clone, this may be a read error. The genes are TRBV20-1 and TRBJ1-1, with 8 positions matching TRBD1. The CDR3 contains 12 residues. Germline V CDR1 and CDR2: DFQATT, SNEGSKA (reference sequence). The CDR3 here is CSPWDRKIEALF. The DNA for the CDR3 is TGCAGTCCCTGGGACAGGAAGATCGAAGCTCTCTTT.

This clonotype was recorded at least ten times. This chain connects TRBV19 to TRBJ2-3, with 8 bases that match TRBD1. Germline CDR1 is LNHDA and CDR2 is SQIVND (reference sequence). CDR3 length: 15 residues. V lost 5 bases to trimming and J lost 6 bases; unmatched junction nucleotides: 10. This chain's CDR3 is CASSPPQGAGDTQYF. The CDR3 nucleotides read TGTGCCAGTAGTCCTCCCCAGGGGGCAGGTGATACGCAGTATTTT.

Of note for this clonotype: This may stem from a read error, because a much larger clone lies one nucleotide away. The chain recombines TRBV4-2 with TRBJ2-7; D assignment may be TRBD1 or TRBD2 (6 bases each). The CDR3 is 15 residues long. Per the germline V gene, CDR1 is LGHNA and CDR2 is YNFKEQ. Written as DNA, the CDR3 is TGTGCCAGCAACCAAGTCGGGGGCCTAGTCTACGAGCAGTACTTC. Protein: CASNQVGGLVYEQYF.

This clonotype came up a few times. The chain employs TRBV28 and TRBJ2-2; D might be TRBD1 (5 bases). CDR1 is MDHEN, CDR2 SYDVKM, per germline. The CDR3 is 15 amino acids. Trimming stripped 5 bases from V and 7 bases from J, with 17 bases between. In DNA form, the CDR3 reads TGTGCCAGCAGTCGAAATACGCAGGGTATCGGGGAGCTGTTTTTT. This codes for CASSRNTQGIGELFF. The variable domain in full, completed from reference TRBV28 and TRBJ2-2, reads DVKVTQSSRYLVKRTGEKVFLECVQDMDHENMFWYRQDPGLGLRLIYFSYDVKMKEKGDIPEGYSVSREKKERFSLILESASTNQTSMYLCASSRNTQGIGELFFGEGSRLTVL.

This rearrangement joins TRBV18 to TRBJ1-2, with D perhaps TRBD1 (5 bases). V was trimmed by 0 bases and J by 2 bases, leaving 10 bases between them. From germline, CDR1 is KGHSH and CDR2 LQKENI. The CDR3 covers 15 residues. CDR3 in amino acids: CASSPPNRINYGYTF. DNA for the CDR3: TGTGCCAGCTCACCACCGAACAGGATAAACTATGGCTACACCTTC.

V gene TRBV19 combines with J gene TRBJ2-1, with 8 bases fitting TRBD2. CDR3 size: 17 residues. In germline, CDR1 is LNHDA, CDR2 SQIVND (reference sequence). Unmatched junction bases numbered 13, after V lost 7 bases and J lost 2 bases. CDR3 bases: TGTGCCAGTAAGAGGGGGGGAGCGGGAGAAACCTACAATGAGCAGTTCTTC. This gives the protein CASKRGGAGETYNEQFF.

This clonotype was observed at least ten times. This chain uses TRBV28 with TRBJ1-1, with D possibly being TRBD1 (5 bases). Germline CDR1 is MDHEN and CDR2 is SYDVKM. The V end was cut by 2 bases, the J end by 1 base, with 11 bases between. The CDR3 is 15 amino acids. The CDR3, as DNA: TGTGCCAGCAGTTTAGCGGGACGGGGGAACACTGAAGCTTTCTTT. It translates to CASSLAGRGNTEAFF.

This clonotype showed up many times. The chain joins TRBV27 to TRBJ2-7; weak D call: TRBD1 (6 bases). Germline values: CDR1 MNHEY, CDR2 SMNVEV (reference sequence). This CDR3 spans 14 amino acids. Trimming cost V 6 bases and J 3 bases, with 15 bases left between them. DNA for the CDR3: TGTGCCAGCAGGGCCCTAACAGGGTTCTACGAGCAGTACTTC. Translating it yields CASRALTGFYEQYF.

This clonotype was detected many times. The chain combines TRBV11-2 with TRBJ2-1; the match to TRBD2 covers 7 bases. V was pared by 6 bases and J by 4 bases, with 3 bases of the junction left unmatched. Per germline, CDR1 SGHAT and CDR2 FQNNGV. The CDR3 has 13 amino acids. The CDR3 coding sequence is TGTGCCAGCAGGCTAGCGGCTTACAATGAGCAGTTCTTC. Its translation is CASRLAAYNEQFF.